This T cell receptor (beta chain) is from a study of regulatory T cells in long-lasting Graves disease. This clonotype was seen repeatedly, ten times or more. Germline CDR1 and CDR2: MNHEY and SVGAGI. Germline trimming cut 0 bases from V and 4 bases from J; bases unmatched to any gene: 6. This CDR3 has 17 residues. Assembly of TCR beta libraries relied on iRepertoire HTBI primers together with Arm-PCR of CDR3 regions. TCRdb re-called the multiplex PCR reads through MiXCR, storing one row per CDR3 protein. Of 600,000 to 650,000 distinct CDR3 sequences in the sample, approximately 15% were seen once. Time point: newly diagnosed GD, antithyroid drugs for less than 3 months. From PBMCs, RNA was extracted and then used to make the TCR library. Peripheral blood, at approximately 9 milliliters, went into EDTA tubes. The same data also contributed to another study, on T cells in Graves' hyperthyroidism and ophthalmopathy.

The V call is TRBV6-5, the J call TRBJ2-6; 7 bases are shared with TRBD1. The source is a woman aged 30 to 39 with Graves disease. Source: peripheral blood mononuclear cells (PBMCs), taken at new diagnosis, from a patient treated with antithyroid drugs. In DNA, the CDR3 is TGTGCCAGCAGTTACTCTAACAGGGGTTCCGGGGCCAACGTCCTGACTTTC. Its protein is CASSYSNRGSGANVLTF.